These 27 T cell receptor beta chains came from one sample sequenced in a study of T cells in Graves' hyperthyroidism and ophthalmopathy. The TCR beta CDR3 regions underwent amplification using RNA transcripts as the source. The HTBI primer set drove a first-round RT-PCR of the TCR CDR3. Using its own MiXCR run on the multiplex PCR reads, TCRdb lists one record per CDR3 protein. The profile covers approximately 530,000 distinct CDR3 sequences, with less than 20% appearing a single time and around 50% taken by the ten largest. Sequenced: blood. The receptors derive from a man aged 40-50 years with Graves' ophthalmopathy.

About this clonotype: A read error is possible here, since a much larger clone lies one base away. V gene TRBV5-1 combines with J gene TRBJ1-1; 7 nucleotides line up with TRBD1. The CDR3 sequence is 14 residues long. CDR1 SGHRS and CDR2 YFSETQ come from the germline V gene. The CDR3 region has the DNA TGCGCCGGCAGGCCGACAGGGCCGAACACTGAAGCTTTCTTT. It specifies CAGRPTGPNTEAFF.

In regard to this clonotype: One junction end does not reproduce the germline sequence, and a read error may be involved. The rearrangement links TRBV7-9 to TRBJ1-1, with 9 nucleotides matching TRBD1. The CDR3 runs to 14 residues. CDR1 and CDR2 from the germline V gene are SEHNR and FQNEAQ (reference sequence). The CDR3 region has the DNA TGTCCCAGCAGCTTAGGGACAGGGATGACTGAAGCTTTCTTT. Protein: CPSSLGTGMTEAFF.

This clonotype was detected a few times. The chain uses TRBV12-5 and TRBJ1-4; D is ambiguous. V shed 0 bases and J shed 9 bases, with 11 bases lying between them. Germline V CDR1 and CDR2: LGHNT, FRNRAP. CDR3 length: 14 residues. In nucleotides, the CDR3 is TGTGCTAGTGGTTTGGTAAAACACGGCCAAAAACTGTTTTTT. Its translation is CASGLVKHGQKLFF.

Only a few counts were recorded for this clonotype. The chain combines TRBV3-1 with TRBJ2-2; D gene unclear. CDR1 and CDR2 (germline): LGHDT, YNNKEL (reference sequence). This CDR3 is built from 15 residues. The V end was cut by 1 base, the J end by 6 bases, with 12 bases between. CDR3 coding DNA: TGTGCCAGCAGCCAAGCGATTCTGCTCCCCGGGGAGCTGTTTTTT. Residues: CASSQAILLPGELFF.

The rearrangement uses TRBV11-2 and TRBJ1-2; D perhaps matches TRBD1 (6 bases). The V end was cut by 3 bases, the J end by 4 bases, with 18 bases between. Germline CDR1 is SGHAT and CDR2 is FQNNGV. The CDR3 runs 16 residues. The CDR3 sequence: CASSFGPDSALYGYTF. CDR3 coding DNA: TGTGCCAGCAGCTTTGGTCCGGACAGCGCACTCTATGGCTACACCTTC. The variable domain in full, completed from reference TRBV11-2 and TRBJ1-2, reads EAGVAQSPRYKIIEKRQSVAFWCNPISGHATLYWYQQILGQGPKLLIQFQNNGVVDDSQLPKDRFSAERLKGVDSTLKIQPAKLEDSAVYLCASSFGPDSALYGYTFGSGTRLTVV.

The rearrangement uses TRBV3-1 and TRBJ2-5; D unresolved. The CDR3 is 12 residues long. CDR1 and CDR2 from the germline V gene are LGHDT and YNNKEL (reference sequence). Trimming shortened V by 3 bases and J by 7 bases, and 9 bases separated the two germline ends. This chain's CDR3 is CASSQTFGTQYF. DNA for the CDR3: TGTGCCAGCAGCCAGACGTTCGGGACCCAGTACTTC.

V and J are TRBV15 and TRBJ1-6, with D uncertain. Germline CDR1 reads LNHNV; CDR2 reads YYDKDF (reference sequence). V was cut by 6 bases and J by 0 bases, with 15 bases left in between. The CDR3 loop spans 17 amino acids. The CDR3 region has the DNA TGTGCCACCAGGCGGAACAGTGGAAGCTCCTATAATTCACCCCTCCACTTT. Translating it yields CATRRNSGSSYNSPLHF.

For this clonotype: The junction does not match germline at one end; this may be a read error. J is TRBJ2-2 and V is TRBV27; maybe TRBD1 (6 bases). The CDR3 has 14 residues. In germline, CDR1 is MNHEY, CDR2 SMNVEV (reference sequence). This chain's CDR3 is CASSLNRAAGELLF. For the CDR3, the DNA is TGTGCCAGCAGTTTGAACAGGGCGGCCGGGGAGCTGCTTTTT.

The table lists this clonotype with many counts. The V call is TRBV27, the J call TRBJ1-5, with TRBD1 matching over 7 bases. This CDR3 has 12 amino acids. Germline trimming cut 6 bases from V and 6 bases from J; bases unmatched to any gene: 2. Looked up from germline, CDR1 is MNHEY and CDR2 is SMNVEV (reference sequence). Here the CDR3 reads CASSSGGQPQHF. CDR3 coding DNA: TGTGCCAGCAGCTCAGGGGGTCAGCCCCAGCATTTT.

Many counts were recorded for this clonotype. This chain links TRBV28 with TRBJ2-7; no definite D call. The CDR3 totals 14 residues. Germline CDR1 reads MDHEN; CDR2 reads SYDVKM. The V end was cut by 8 bases, the J end by 3 bases, with 17 bases between. The CDR3 region is CASGIGTSYYEQYF. The DNA for the CDR3 is TGTGCCAGCGGTATCGGCACCTCCTACTACGAGCAGTACTTC. The entire variable domain, with the rest obtained from reference TRBV28 and TRBJ2-7, is as follows: DVKVTQSSRYLVKRTGEKVFLECVQDMDHENMFWYRQDPGLGLRLIYFSYDVKMKEKGDIPEGYSVSREKKERFSLILESASTNQTSMYLCASGIGTSYYEQYFGPGTRLTVT.

The chain uses TRBV5-1 and TRBJ2-5; D might be TRBD2 (7 bases). Germline V gene data show CDR1 as SGHRS and CDR2 as YFSETQ. The CDR3 is made up of 14 amino acids. V lost 1 base and J 3 bases, leaving 10 bases between the germline ends. CDR3 region: CASSLQGREETQYF. CDR3 DNA: TGCGCCAGCAGCTTGCAGGGGAGGGAAGAGACCCAGTACTTC.

This clonotype occurred many times. The chain is built from TRBV6-1 and TRBJ2-1; D is possibly TRBD2 (7 bases). V was clipped by 8 bases and J by 5 bases, with 16 bases between them. The length of the CDR3 is 14 residues. Germline lookup yields CDR1 MNHNS and CDR2 SASEGT. Here the CDR3 DNA reads TGTGCCAGCCGTGGGGGGGCCTCTAACAATGAGCAGTTCTTC. Its protein product is CASRGGASNNEQFF.

The V gene is TRBV4-2, the J gene TRBJ1-5; TRBD1 aligns across 7 bases. Trimming at V came to 1 base and at J to 4 bases, leaving 7 bases not matched to a gene. Per the germline V gene, CDR1 is LGHNA and CDR2 is YNFKEQ. This CDR3 has 16 amino acids. CDR3 in DNA: TGTGCCAGCAGCCAAGTGTCGACAGGGAGTAATCAGCCCCAGCATTTT. Translated, it gives CASSQVSTGSNQPQHF.

This clonotype was recorded only once. The chain links TRBV5-1 to TRBJ2-2; TRBD2 aligns across 8 bases. The CDR3 is made up of 16 amino acids. Looked up from germline, CDR1 is SGHRS and CDR2 is YFSETQ. The V segment lost 1 base and the J segment 3 bases; nucleotides outside the gene matches: 5. The chain's CDR3 is CASSLFISGDTGELFF. DNA of the CDR3: TGCGCCAGCAGCTTGTTTATTAGCGGGGACACCGGGGAGCTGTTTTTT.

This clonotype was picked up a small number of times. V is TRBV4-2 and J is TRBJ2-2, with D uncertain. There are 16 residues in the CDR3. Germline-derived CDR1 and CDR2 are LGHNA and YNFKEQ. V was clipped by 1 base and J by 1 base, with 10 bases between them. The CDR3 reads CASSQATPQNTGELFF. CDR3 sequence (DNA): TGTGCCAGCAGCCAAGCGACACCCCAGAACACCGGGGAGCTGTTTTTT.

This clonotype came up many times. This chain connects TRBV2 to TRBJ2-5, with 7 bases matching TRBD2. V trimming: 2 bases; J trimming: 2 bases; junction bases outside the gene matches: 5. Germline-derived CDR1 and CDR2 are SNHLY and FYNNEI. This CDR3 comprises 15 residues. This CDR3 is CASSEPAAGQETQYF. CDR3 coding DNA: TGTGCCAGCAGTGAACCGGCAGCGGGGCAAGAGACCCAGTACTTC.

The sample holds a few counts of this clonotype. The chain joins TRBV6-2 or TRBV6-3 to TRBJ2-2, with D uncertain. Germline V lookup: CDR1 MNHEY, CDR2 SVGEGT. V gave up 6 bases and J gave up 6 bases, with 14 bases separating them. The CDR3 extends over 14 amino acids. This chain's CDR3 is CASSPTLDPGELFF. CDR3 sequence (DNA): TGTGCCAGCAGCCCCACGCTAGATCCCGGGGAGCTGTTTTTT.

Only a few counts were recorded for this clonotype. The rearrangement joins TRBV3-1 to TRBJ2-2, with D uncertain. Trimming shortened V by 1 base and J by 4 bases, and 7 bases separated the two germline ends. This CDR3 comprises 14 residues. CDR1 and CDR2 from the germline V gene are LGHDT and YNNKEL (reference sequence). The CDR3 loop is CASSQVGVTGELFF. CDR3 nucleotides: TGTGCCAGCAGCCAAGTGGGTGTCACCGGGGAGCTGTTTTTT.

This clonotype was seen a few times. The chain is built from TRBV13 and TRBJ1-1; D unresolved. The ends were cut back, 3 bases at V and 2 bases at J, with 13 bases in the middle. This CDR3 contains 15 residues. Germline CDR1 is PRHDT and CDR2 is FYEKMQ (reference sequence). The CDR3 coding sequence is TGTGCCAGCAGCTTTATAGGGCGTATTAACACTGAAGCTTTCTTT. Its protein product is CASSFIGRINTEAFF.

This clonotype was counted between two and nine times. The CDR3, as DNA: TGTGCCAGCGGGAGGGCAGGGGCAGGGAACACTGAAGCTTTCTTT. Protein: CASGRAGAGNTEAFF. V and J are TRBV28 and TRBJ1-1; TRBD1 might be the D (6 bases). The V gene lost 8 bases and the J gene lost 1 base, with 17 bases spanning the gap. The CDR3 is 15 residues long. Germline V gene data show CDR1 as MDHEN and CDR2 as SYDVKM. Together with reference TRBV28 and TRBJ1-1, the CDR3 gives the full variable domain: DVKVTQSSRYLVKRTGEKVFLECVQDMDHENMFWYRQDPGLGLRLIYFSYDVKMKEKGDIPEGYSVSREKKERFSLILESASTNQTSMYLCASGRAGAGNTEAFFGQGTRLTVV.

There are many counts of this clonotype. The V call is TRBV27, the J call TRBJ2-7, with TRBD1 matching over 7 bases. The CDR3 totals 12 residues. Germline V gene sequence: CDR1 MNHEY, CDR2 SMNVEV (reference sequence). V shed 7 bases and J 3 bases; nucleotides not matched to a gene: 3. CDR3 sequence: CASKGANYEQYF. The CDR3 bases are TGTGCCAGCAAGGGGGCCAACTACGAGCAGTACTTC.

J is TRBJ1-6 and V is TRBV20-1; 7 bases align to TRBD1. The CDR3 runs to 14 residues. The germline V gene has CDR1 DFQATT and CDR2 SNEGSKA (reference sequence). J gave up 6 bases and V 6 bases, and 8 bases lay outside the gene matches. CDR3 protein: CSAGGTVTNSPLHF. In DNA, the CDR3 is TGCAGTGCCGGAGGGACAGTAACTAATTCACCCCTCCACTTT.

This clonotype was seen only once. The CDR3 does not end in the conserved phenylalanine or tryptophan, so this is likely a read error. The rearrangement uses TRBV7-2 and TRBJ2-1, with 8 nucleotides matching TRBD2. Per the germline V gene, CDR1 is SGHTA and CDR2 is FQGNSA. J lost 4 bases, V lost 2 bases, and 4 bases had no gene match. This CDR3 is 15 amino acids long. This CDR3 reads CASSLTGGTYNEQFL. The CDR3 bases are TGTGCCAGCAGCTTAACGGGGGGGACGTACAATGAGCAGTTCCTC.

In this sample, this clonotype turned up many times. The gene calls are TRBV11-2 and TRBJ2-2, with D uncertain. Trimming removed 5 bases at V and 4 bases at J, with 8 bases between. Per the germline V gene, CDR1 is SGHAT and CDR2 is FQNNGV. The CDR3 has 13 amino acids. The CDR3 sequence is CASSVLTTGELFF. CDR3 in DNA: TGTGCCAGCAGCGTTCTCACCACCGGGGAGCTGTTTTTT.

The sample holds many counts of this clonotype. J is TRBJ2-7 and V is TRBV5-4; a weak D match, TRBD1 (5 bases). The CDR3 totals 14 residues. V lost 5 bases and J 6 bases, leaving 18 bases between the germline ends. Per the germline V gene, CDR1 is SGHNT and CDR2 is YYREEE (reference sequence). CDR3 loop: CASSFRTQGGEQYF. The CDR3, as DNA: TGTGCCAGCAGTTTCCGGACGCAGGGTGGCGAGCAGTACTTC. The whole variable domain, remainder taken from reference TRBV5-4 and TRBJ2-7, is ETGVTQSPTHLIKTRGQQVTLRCSSQSGHNTVSWYQQALGQGPQFIFQYYREEENGRGNFPPRFSGLQFPNYSSELNVNALELDDSALYLCASSFRTQGGEQYFGPGTRLTVT.

This clonotype has ten or more counts. The gene calls are TRBV30 and TRBJ1-1; a weak D match, TRBD1 (5 bases). Germline CDR1 and CDR2: GTSNPN and SVGIG (reference sequence). V was pared by 2 bases and J by 1 base, with 11 bases between. CDR3 size: 14 residues. CDR3 sequence: CAWSRGTQNTEAFF. In nucleotides, the CDR3 is TGTGCCTGGAGTCGAGGGACCCAGAACACTGAAGCTTTCTTT.

The chain links TRBV7-6 to TRBJ2-2, with D uncertain. There are 13 residues in the CDR3. The ends were cut back, 5 bases at V and 6 bases at J, with 10 bases in the middle. The germline V gene has CDR1 SGHVS and CDR2 FNYEAQ. The CDR3 DNA reads as TGTGCCAGCAGCCCCAGGTGGGCCGGGGAGCTGTTTTTT. It specifies CASSPRWAGELFF.